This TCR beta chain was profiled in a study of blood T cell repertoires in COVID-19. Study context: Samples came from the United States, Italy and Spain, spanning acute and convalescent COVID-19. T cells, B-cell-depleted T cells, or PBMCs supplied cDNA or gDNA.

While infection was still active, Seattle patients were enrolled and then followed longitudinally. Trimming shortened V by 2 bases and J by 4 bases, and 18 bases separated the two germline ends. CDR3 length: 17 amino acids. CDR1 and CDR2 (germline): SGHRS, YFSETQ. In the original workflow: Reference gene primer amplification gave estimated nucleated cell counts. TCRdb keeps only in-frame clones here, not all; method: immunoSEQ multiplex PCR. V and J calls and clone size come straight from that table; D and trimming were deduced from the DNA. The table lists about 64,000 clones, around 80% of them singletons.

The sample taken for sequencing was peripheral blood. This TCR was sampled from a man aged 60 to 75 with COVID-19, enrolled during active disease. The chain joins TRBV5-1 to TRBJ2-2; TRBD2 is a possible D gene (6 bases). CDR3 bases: TGCGCCAGCAGCTTTTGGAGAGGCGGGATTCGCACCGGGGAGCTGTTTTTT. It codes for CASSFWRGGIRTGELFF.